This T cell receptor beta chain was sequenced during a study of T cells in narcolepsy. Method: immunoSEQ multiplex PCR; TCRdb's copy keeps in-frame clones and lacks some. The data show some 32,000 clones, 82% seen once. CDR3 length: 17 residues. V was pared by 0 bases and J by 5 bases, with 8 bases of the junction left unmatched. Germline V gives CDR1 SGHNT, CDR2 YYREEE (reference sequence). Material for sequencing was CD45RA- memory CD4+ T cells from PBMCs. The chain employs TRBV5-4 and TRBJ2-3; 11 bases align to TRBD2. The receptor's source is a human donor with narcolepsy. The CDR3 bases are TGTGCCAGCAGCTTGGCCACGCTAACTAGCGGGGGAGATACGCAGTATTTT. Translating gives CASSLATLTSGGDTQYF. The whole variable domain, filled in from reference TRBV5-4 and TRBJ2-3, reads ETGVTQSPTHLIKTRGQQVTLRCSSQSGHNTVSWYQQALGQGPQFIFQYYREEENGRGNFPPRFSGLQFPNYSSELNVNALELDDSALYLCASSLATLTSGGDTQYFGPGTRLTVL.